The 7 T cell receptor beta chains given below trace back to one sample, sequenced in a study of blood T cell repertoires in COVID-19. The method was immunoSEQ multiplex PCR; TCRdb's version includes in-frame clones alone and lacks a portion of them. In the table there are approximately 480,000 clones, roughly nine tenths of which are singletons. The sequenced material came from PBMCs or T cells enriched from blood (not recorded which). The source of these receptors is a woman younger than 35 who had recovered from COVID-19.

The genes are TRBV10-3 and TRBJ2-1; 9 bases match TRBD1. The CDR3 covers 15 residues. J lost 7 bases, V lost 11 bases, and 15 bases had no gene match. CDR1 is ENHRY, CDR2 SYGVKD, per germline. The CDR3 loop reads CAVYPGGQGGNEQFF. CDR3 DNA sequence: TGTGCCGTATACCCGGGGGGACAGGGTGGAAATGAGCAGTTCTTC.

The rearrangement joins TRBV2 to TRBJ1-1; D unclear. V lost 4 bases and J 8 bases, leaving 11 bases between the germline ends. Germline-derived CDR1 and CDR2 are SNHLY and FYNNEI. The CDR3 spans 12 residues. The CDR3 nucleotides are TGTGCCAGCAGTGTGGCGGCCGGCGAAGCTTTCTTT. It encodes CASSVAAGEAFF.

The gene calls are TRBV7-2 and TRBJ2-1; D is ambiguous. V shed 5 bases and J shed 0 bases, with 11 bases lying between them. The CDR3 contains 15 residues. Germline V gene lookup returns CDR1 SGHTA and CDR2 FQGNSA. The chain's CDR3 is CASSTLEVSYNEQFF. The CDR3, as DNA: TGTGCCAGCAGCACTTTAGAGGTCTCCTACAATGAGCAGTTCTTC.

J is TRBJ2-1 and V is TRBV3-1 (or the pseudogene TRBV3-2), with 15 bases fitting TRBD2. Germline-derived CDR1 and CDR2 are LGHDT and YNNKEL (reference sequence). The CDR3 totals 15 residues. Unmatched junction bases numbered 5, after V lost 2 bases and J lost 12 bases. CDR3 sequence reads: CASSQPGLAGGRQFF. DNA of the CDR3: TGTGCCAGCAGCCAACCGGGACTAGCGGGGGGTCGGCAGTTCTTC.

The rearrangement joins TRBV5-1 to TRBJ2-7; 7 nucleotides line up with TRBD2. V shed 3 bases and J 6 bases; nucleotides not matched to a gene: 12. This CDR3 spans 15 amino acids. CDR1 SGHRS and CDR2 YFSETQ come from the germline V gene. CDR3 protein: CASSSLSGPGGEQYF. The CDR3, as DNA: TGCGCCAGCAGCTCCCTTAGCGGGCCGGGGGGCGAGCAGTACTTC.

This clone appeared a single time. The chain has TRBV28 and TRBJ1-2, with 10 bases fitting TRBD1. Germline loops: CDR1 MDHEN, CDR2 SYDVKM. Trimming removed 0 bases from V and 8 bases from J; junction bases left unmatched: 6. The CDR3 length is 15 residues. This CDR3 is CASSLWDRGEEGYTF. The CDR3 DNA reads TGTGCCAGCAGTTTATGGGACAGGGGGGAAGAGGGCTACACCTTC.

The chain has TRBV5-1 and TRBJ2-3; TRBD2 might be the D (6 bases). Trimming removed 1 base from V and 4 bases from J, with 10 bases in between. The CDR3 is 14 amino acids. Germline lookup yields CDR1 SGHRS and CDR2 YFSETQ. The CDR3, as DNA: TGCGCCAGCAGCTTGAACTCGGGGGCAGATACGCAGTATTTT. As protein: CASSLNSGADTQYF.